This T cell receptor beta chain is from a study of STAT5B mutations in CD4+ large granular lymphocyte leukemia. General study results and limits: CD4-sorted patient repertoires seemed more clonal than healthy CD4+ repertoires.

Libraries were prepared by immunoSEQ multiplex PCR; TCRdb keeps only in-frame clonotypes and omits some of them. The sample lists 20,000 to 25,000 clones, about 70% occurring once. Regarding this clone: Its antigen is unidentified.

Between the trimmed V and J ends, which lost 7 bases and 0 bases, there was a span of 6 bases. CDR3 length: 12 residues. CDR1 is SGHTA, CDR2 FQGNSA, per germline. The gene calls are TRBV7-2 and TRBJ1-1; unclear D gene. This TCR came from a human donor in good health. The material sequenced was CD4+ T cells from blood buffy coats. CDR3 sequence reads: CASTQLNTEAFF. The CDR3 DNA reads as TGTGCCAGCACCCAATTGAACACTGAAGCTTTCTTT.